This passage covers 23 T cell receptor beta chains from one sample sequenced in a study of blood T cell repertoires in COVID-19. Using immunoSEQ multiplex PCR, the repertoire was profiled, and TCRdb retains in-frame clones only, with some absent. Among around 150,000 clones, about 80% were seen once, and the ten largest hold approximately 10%. The sample taken for sequencing was PBMCs or T cells enriched from blood (not recorded which). Receptors originate from a man between 50 and 59 years old who had recovered from COVID-19.

The rearrangement joins TRBV11-2 to TRBJ2-1; TRBD1 might be the D (5 bases). V was trimmed by 2 bases and J by 6 bases, leaving 8 bases between them. Germline values: CDR1 SGHAT, CDR2 FQNNGV. The CDR3 is made up of 13 amino acids. Here the CDR3 DNA reads TGTGCCAGCAGCTTAAGCAGGGCCAATGAGCAGTTCTTC. It translates to CASSLSRANEQFF.

In its sample, this clone was seen once. The rearrangement joins TRBV7-9 to TRBJ1-1, with D possibly matching TRBD1 (5 bases). Trimming took 5 bases from V and 1 from J, leaving 8 bases between them. CDR1 and CDR2 from the germline V gene are SEHNR and FQNEAQ (reference sequence). The CDR3 has 13 amino acids. The CDR3 loop reads CASSATGNTEAFF. CDR3 nucleotide sequence: TGTGCCAGCAGCGCAACAGGGAACACTGAAGCTTTCTTT.

This clone was detected a few times. The gene calls are TRBV30 and TRBJ2-7, with a weak D call TRBD1 (6 bases). V was shortened by 0 bases and J by 7 bases, with 19 bases between the two germline ends. The germline CDR1 and CDR2 sequences are GTSNPN and SVGIG (reference sequence). There are 15 residues in the CDR3. CDR3 loop: CAWSVAGQTTGEQYF. CDR3 in DNA: TGTGCCTGGAGTGTAGCCGGACAGACAACGGGGGAGCAGTACTTC.

The chain is built from TRBV2 and TRBJ2-7; weak D call: TRBD1 (5 bases). The CDR3 is 12 residues long. Germline loops: CDR1 SNHLY, CDR2 FYNNEI. Trimming stripped 6 bases from V and 2 bases from J, with 8 bases between. In DNA, the CDR3 is TGTGCCAGCAGGACAGCTACCTACGAGCAGTACTTC. It is translated as CASRTATYEQYF.

The chain joins TRBV29-1 to TRBJ2-1; 15 nucleotides align to TRBD2. The CDR3 sequence is 15 residues long. Trimming removed 6 bases from V and 4 bases from J; junction bases left unmatched: 4. CDR1 and CDR2 from the germline V gene are SQVTM and ANQGSEA. CDR3 bases: TGCAGCGTGAAGGGACTAGCGGGGGGATACAATGAGCAGTTCTTC. Translated, it gives CSVKGLAGGYNEQFF.

This clone was seen once. The rearrangement links TRBV27 to TRBJ2-1, with 7 bases identical to TRBD2. This CDR3 region has 15 residues. V shed 6 bases, J shed 5 bases, and the junction held 10 bases outside the gene matches. Germline loops: CDR1 MNHEY, CDR2 SMNVEV (reference sequence). CDR3 amino acids: CASRRSGTLNNEQFF. The CDR3 nucleotides read TGTGCCAGCAGACGGAGCGGGACCCTTAACAATGAGCAGTTCTTC.

The rearrangement uses TRBV24-1 and TRBJ2-1; 9 bases map to TRBD2. J gave up 5 bases and V 3 bases, and 7 bases lay outside the gene matches. CDR1 and CDR2 (germline): KGHDR, SFDVKD. This CDR3 is 16 amino acids long. CDR3 nucleotides: TGTGCCACCAGTGATCCCGGGACTAGCTTGGACAATGAGCAGTTCTTC. The encoded protein is CATSDPGTSLDNEQFF.

The chain carries TRBV7-9 and TRBJ1-1; D gene ambiguous. The V gene's germline CDR1 is SEHNR and CDR2 FQNEAQ (reference sequence). Trimming left V 3 bases short and J 4 bases short, with 15 bases between. The CDR3 consists of 15 residues. The CDR3 sequence: CASSFWTLVGTEAFF. The CDR3 nucleotides are TGTGCCAGCAGCTTTTGGACTCTGGTCGGCACTGAAGCTTTCTTT.

The chain couples TRBV3-1 (or the pseudogene TRBV3-2) to TRBJ2-4; 12 bases agree with TRBD1. V lost 4 bases, J lost 7 bases, and 8 bases stayed unmatched. Germline CDR1 and CDR2: LGHDT and YNNKEL (reference sequence). The CDR3 consists of 16 residues. The CDR3 is CASSRGMGQGANIQYF. The CDR3 bases are TGTGCCAGCAGCCGGGGAATGGGACAGGGGGCCAACATTCAGTACTTC.

J is TRBJ1-1 and V is TRBV28; 10 bases agree with TRBD1. V gave up 6 bases and J gave up 4 bases; unmatched junction bases: 11. Germline values: CDR1 MDHEN, CDR2 SYDVKM. The CDR3 is made up of 16 amino acids. CDR3 residues: CASSRTGGQGSTEAFF. CDR3 bases: TGTGCCAGCAGCCGGACAGGGGGTCAAGGCAGCACTGAAGCTTTCTTT. Complete variable domain (other parts from reference TRBV28 and TRBJ1-1): DVKVTQSSRYLVKRTGEKVFLECVQDMDHENMFWYRQDPGLGLRLIYFSYDVKMKEKGDIPEGYSVSREKKERFSLILESASTNQTSMYLCASSRTGGQGSTEAFFGQGTRLTVV.

The chain carries TRBV18 and TRBJ2-7; TRBD2 matches at 8 bases. This CDR3 region has 14 residues. The V and J ends lost 2 bases and 7 bases, in that order; junction bases with no gene match: 7. From germline, CDR1 is KGHSH and CDR2 LQKENI. The CDR3 bases are TGTGCCAGCTCACCAAAGGGACTAGGAGGAGAGCAGTACTTC. It is translated as CASSPKGLGGEQYF.

The V call is TRBV2, the J call TRBJ1-5, with unresolved D. This CDR3 is built from 14 residues. V was trimmed by 4 bases and J by 3 bases, leaving 10 bases between them. Germline-derived CDR1 and CDR2 are SNHLY and FYNNEI. The CDR3 sequence is CASSGGRNNQPQHF. The CDR3 DNA follows: TGTGCCAGCAGTGGCGGCCGGAACAATCAGCCCCAGCATTTT.

This clone was detected once. The V gene is TRBV18, the J gene TRBJ2-1; D is undetermined. V was pared by 3 bases and J by 5 bases, with 23 bases between. The CDR3 covers 18 residues. Germline V lookup: CDR1 KGHSH, CDR2 LQKENI. This chain's CDR3 is CASSPRYQRGLLNNEQFF. In DNA form, the CDR3 reads TGTGCCAGCTCACCTCGGTACCAAAGAGGCTTATTAAACAATGAGCAGTTCTTC.

This clone came up once. The chain couples TRBV3-1 (or the pseudogene TRBV3-2) to TRBJ2-1; 10 positions agree with TRBD2. V lost 4 bases, J lost 6 bases, and 9 bases stayed unmatched. Per the germline V gene, CDR1 is LGHDT and CDR2 is YNNKEL (reference sequence). This CDR3 is built from 16 residues. This chain's CDR3 is CASSPQVSGRLNEQFF. The CDR3 DNA is TGTGCCAGCAGCCCTCAGGTTAGCGGGAGGCTCAATGAGCAGTTCTTC.

J is TRBJ2-3 and V is TRBV6-5, with D perhaps TRBD2 (7 bases). Deletions cut 4 bases from V and 2 bases from J, with 13 bases between. Germline-derived CDR1 and CDR2 are MNHEY and SVGAGI. The length of the CDR3 is 15 residues. CDR3 in DNA: TGTGCCAGCAGTTTCAAGGGGGGGGTCACAGATACGCAGTATTTT. Translating it yields CASSFKGGVTDTQYF.

The chain links TRBV6-5 to TRBJ2-1, with 8 nucleotides matching TRBD2. Germline-derived CDR1 and CDR2 are MNHEY and SVGAGI. The CDR3 extends over 12 amino acids. Trimming at V came to 8 bases and at J to 7 bases, leaving 4 bases not matched to a gene. DNA for the CDR3: TGTGCCAGCCGGGGGGGGCTGAATGAGCAGTTCTTC. It translates to CASRGGLNEQFF.

The chain employs TRBV29-1 and TRBJ1-3; perhaps TRBD1 as D (6 bases). The CDR3 length is 14 residues. Trimming left V 4 bases short and J 2 bases short, with 12 bases between. The V gene's germline CDR1 is SQVTM and CDR2 ANQGSEA. Here the CDR3 reads CSVAGQNAGNTIYF. In DNA form, the CDR3 reads TGCAGCGTTGCTGGACAGAACGCTGGAAACACCATATATTTT.

The chain recombines TRBV11-3 with TRBJ2-6; D might be TRBD1 (5 bases). Between the trimmed V and J ends, which lost 5 bases and 4 bases, there was a span of 12 bases. Germline assignment: CDR1 SGHNT and CDR2 YENEEA. The CDR3 has 15 amino acids. The CDR3 nucleotides read TGTGCCAGCAGCCTGCAGGGTACAGGGGCCAACGTCCTGACTTTC. Its translation is CASSLQGTGANVLTF.

This chain connects TRBV29-1 to TRBJ1-4, with D uncertain. The CDR3 covers 11 residues. The germline V and J ends were trimmed by 3 bases and 7 bases, with 6 bases remaining between them. Germline lookup yields CDR1 SQVTM and CDR2 ANQGSEA. The CDR3 nucleotides read TGCAGCGTTGATCTGAGTGAAAAACTGTTTTTT. The encoded protein is CSVDLSEKLFF.

This chain uses TRBV7-6 with TRBJ1-6, with TRBD1 identical over 8 bases. The CDR3 loop spans 15 amino acids. J gave up 8 bases and V 4 bases, and 7 bases lay outside the gene matches. From germline, CDR1 is SGHVS and CDR2 FNYEAQ. CDR3 DNA: TGTGCCAGCAGCTCAGGGGGCGCATGGGATTCACCCCTCCACTTT. This gives the protein CASSSGGAWDSPLHF.

As DNA, the CDR3 is TGTGCCATCGGGACATCCACTGAAAAACTGTTTTTT. This translates into CAIGTSTEKLFF. The chain uses TRBV10-3 and TRBJ1-4; D may be TRBD1 (6 bases). Per germline, CDR1 ENHRY and CDR2 SYGVKD. The CDR3 is 12 amino acids. V was trimmed by 8 bases and J by 7 bases, leaving 11 bases between them.

The chain is built from TRBV6-2 or TRBV6-3 and TRBJ2-5; D not certain. CDR1 MNHEY and CDR2 SVGEGT come from the germline V gene. The CDR3 contains 12 residues. The germline V and J ends were trimmed by 2 bases and 6 bases, with 7 bases remaining between them. CDR3 amino acids: CASSYGGQTQYF. The CDR3 DNA reads as TGTGCCAGCAGTTACGGCGGTCAGACCCAGTACTTC.

This chain links TRBV18 with TRBJ1-5; D gene uncertain. Germline V CDR1 and CDR2: KGHSH, LQKENI. The ends were cut back, 9 bases at V and 1 base at J, with 10 bases in the middle. The CDR3 loop spans 13 amino acids. The CDR3 DNA reads as TGTGCCAGTAGATCCGAGAGCAATCAGCCCCAGCATTTT. The encoded protein is CASRSESNQPQHF.